This T cell receptor beta chain was sequenced for a study of PD-L1 blockade in urothelial cancer. For the study at large: Samples of blood were analyzed 3 weeks (second dose) and 6 weeks after treatment start. The study, taken as a whole, reports: Tumor-linked clones in blood grew more by 3 weeks in durable-benefit patients.

Germline values: CDR1 SGHDN, CDR2 FVKESK. The CDR3 has 15 residues. V was shortened by 3 bases and J by 5 bases, with 13 bases between the two germline ends. For this clone: The antigen remains unidentified.

Using immunoSEQ multiplex PCR, the repertoire was profiled, and TCRdb retains in-frame clones only, with some absent. Altogether 29,000 or so clones are present, around 87% being singletons, with the ten largest covering roughly 3%. The sample in question was PBMCs, obtained around atezolizumab (anti-PD-L1) treatment. This clonotype was sampled from a man aged 45-65 years with urothelial cancer. The V call is TRBV14, the J call TRBJ2-2; D gene uncertain. CDR3 residues: CASSHVSVGTGELFF. CDR3 nucleotides: TGTGCCAGCAGCCATGTCAGTGTCGGGACCGGGGAGCTGTTTTTT.